This record looks at one T cell receptor beta chain sequence and its context. What it recognizes is unknown. The data are from a study of T-cell reconstitution after alpha-beta-depleted transplantation in children. Study results and caveats: Among T cells one year after transplant, newly produced cells accounted for most counts and diversity. The study reportedly traced alpha-beta T cells about two months after transplant to several hundred expanded graft clones.

Unique molecular identifiers were incorporated during preparation of the TCRbeta library. One entry per CDR3 protein results from TCRdb running MiXCR on the PCR reads. Seen here are around 440,000 distinct CDR3 sequences, about a sixth observed once, and the top ten hold around 30%. V was clipped by 1 base and J by 7 bases, with 12 bases between them. The length of the CDR3 is 13 residues. In germline, CDR1 is SGHKS, CDR2 YYEKEE (reference sequence). Sequenced here: PBMCs, mostly from graft donor cells, sampled 360 days after TCRalphabeta/CD19-depleted stem cell transplant. The sequence was obtained from a boy younger than two who had a stem cell transplant for Wiskott-Aldrich syndrome, so the T cells may come from the graft donor. The chain is built from TRBV5-5 and TRBJ2-7, with D perhaps TRBD1 (6 bases). In DNA form, the CDR3 reads TGTGCCAGCAGCTTGACAGGGTGGTGGGAGCAGTACTTC. As protein: CASSLTGWWEQYF.